Below, 20 T cell receptor beta chains from the same sample are listed, as sequenced in a study of shared clonotypes between healthy human individuals (dated by TCRdb to between 2020 and 2021). Library generation was performed with the immunoSEQ multiplex PCR assay. The clones in this table, taken by TCRdb from immuneACCESS, are in-frame only. Not every clone is retained; where verified, under half of the shortfall comes from an unresolved V gene, and the cause of the rest is unknown. The table for this sample lists hundreds of thousands of clones; about 80% of them were counted only once. Under 2% of the sample is in the top ten clones. The sequencing input was memory CD4+ T cells sorted from blood. Taken with the paper, the label for cell subset or site translates to: CD45RA-negative fraction. The receptors here all came from a woman in her 30s in good health.

In its sample, this clone was seen once. This chain connects TRBV5-1 to TRBJ2-3, with D uncertain. The CDR3 length is 16 residues. Trimming took off 0 bases at V and 4 bases at J, with 15 bases between the two ends. CDR1 and CDR2 (germline): SGHRS, YFSETQ. DNA for the CDR3: TGCGCCAGCAGCTTGGTGGGCAGTCACCAAGCAGATACGCAGTATTTT. Amino acid sequence: CASSLVGSHQADTQYF. The full variable domain, rest sourced from reference TRBV5-1 and TRBJ2-3, is KAGVTQTPRYLIKTRGQQVTLSCSPISGHRSVSWYQQTPGQGLQFLFEYFSETQRNKGNFPGRFSGRQFSNSRSEMNVSTLELGDSALYLCASSLVGSHQADTQYFGPGTRLTVL.

This clone appeared a single time. The rearrangement joins TRBV6-5 to TRBJ1-2; tentatively, D is TRBD1 (5 bases). Trimming pared 7 bases from V and 3 bases from J, leaving 9 bases between. CDR1 and CDR2 (germline): MNHEY, SVGAGI. The CDR3 totals 12 residues. The CDR3 sequence: CASTQTDYGYTF. CDR3 DNA sequence: TGTGCCAGCACCCAGACAGACTATGGCTACACCTTC.

The CDR3 region is CASSHDGETQYF. The DNA of the CDR3 is TGTGCCAGCAGCCACGACGGAGAGACCCAGTACTTC. V and J are TRBV11-2 and TRBJ2-5; D gene uncertain. The CDR3 is made up of 12 amino acids. Trimming cost V 5 bases and J 4 bases, with 8 bases left between them. Germline V gives CDR1 SGHAT, CDR2 FQNNGV.

V is TRBV5-1 and J is TRBJ1-1; TRBD1 aligns across 11 bases. Germline CDR1 and CDR2: SGHRS and YFSETQ. V was pared by 9 bases and J by 4 bases, with 8 bases of the junction left unmatched. The CDR3 loop spans 14 amino acids. The CDR3 is CATTPGTGGTEAFF. CDR3 in DNA: TGCGCCACCACCCCCGGGACAGGGGGCACTGAAGCTTTCTTT.

The table lists this clone with a few counts. The V and J genes are TRBV7-9 and TRBJ2-2; D call uncertain. With 4 bases removed from V and 0 bases from J, the gap between germline ends came to 9 bases. Looked up from germline, CDR1 is SEHNR and CDR2 is FQNEAQ (reference sequence). The CDR3 contains 15 residues. The CDR3, as DNA: TGTGCCAGCAGCTCTTGGCTAGCGAACACCGGGGAGCTGTTTTTT. Protein product: CASSSWLANTGELFF.

This rearrangement joins TRBV10-3 to TRBJ2-4, with D possibly matching TRBD2 (7 bases). Germline CDR1 is ENHRY and CDR2 is SYGVKD. V was shortened by 10 bases and J by 4 bases, with 17 bases between the two germline ends. This CDR3 has 14 amino acids. The CDR3 reads CATSEGGTKNIQYF. CDR3 sequence (DNA): TGTGCCACTAGTGAGGGAGGGACAAAAAACATTCAGTACTTC.

The V call is TRBV27, the J call TRBJ2-7, with TRBD2 identical over 12 bases. J was trimmed by 7 bases and V by 2 bases; bases with no gene match: 9. In germline, CDR1 is MNHEY, CDR2 SMNVEV (reference sequence). The CDR3 has 16 amino acids. The chain's CDR3 is CASSLIARTSGEEQYF. The CDR3 coding sequence is TGTGCCAGCAGTTTAATCGCGAGGACTAGCGGGGAGGAGCAGTACTTC.

With regard to this clone: The sample holds other DNA sequences that translate to the same CDR3. The chain links TRBV19 to TRBJ2-2; tentatively, D is TRBD1 (6 bases). V shed 6 bases and J shed 2 bases, with 10 bases lying between them. Germline CDR1 reads LNHDA; CDR2 reads SQIVND (reference sequence). The CDR3 consists of 14 residues. The CDR3 nucleotides read TGTGCCAGTAGGTCAGGGGCCAACACCGGGGAGCTGTTTTTT. Its protein product is CASRSGANTGELFF. The variable domain in full, with the rest retrieved from reference TRBV19 and TRBJ2-2, is DGGITQSPKYLFRKEGQNVTLSCEQNLNHDAMYWYRQDPGQGLRLIYYSQIVNDFQKGDIAEGYSVSREKKESFPLTVTSAQKNPTAFYLCASRSGANTGELFFGEGSRLTVL.

This sequence joins TRBV7-9 and TRBJ2-7; the match to TRBD2 covers 12 bases. After removal of 1 base from V and 2 bases from J, the junction contained 3 bases not matched to a gene. This CDR3 spans 16 amino acids. Looked up from germline, CDR1 is SEHNR and CDR2 is FQNEAQ (reference sequence). The CDR3 here is CASSLGTSGNPYEQYF. CDR3 bases: TGTGCCAGCAGCTTAGGGACTAGCGGGAACCCCTACGAGCAGTACTTC.

This rearrangement joins TRBV9 to TRBJ2-3; D remains unclear. Trimming left V 1 base short and J 0 bases short, with 6 bases between. CDR1 and CDR2 from the germline V gene are SGDLS and YYNGEE. This CDR3 comprises 14 residues. The CDR3 reads CASSVLGSTDTQYF. CDR3 sequence (DNA): TGTGCCAGCAGCGTACTTGGTAGCACAGATACGCAGTATTTT. Full variable domain (rest looked up from reference TRBV9 and TRBJ2-3): DSGVTQTPKHLITATGQRVTLRCSPRSGDLSVYWYQQSLDQGLQFLIQYYNGEERAKGNILERFSAQQFPDLHSELNLSSLELGDSALYFCASSVLGSTDTQYFGPGTRLTVL.

The count of this clone is one. This chain uses TRBV9 with TRBJ2-1, with 12 bases that match TRBD2. CDR3 length: 16 residues. Trimming cost V 0 bases and J 7 bases; bases outside gene matches: 5. The germline gives CDR1 SGDLS, CDR2 YYNGEE. The CDR3 reads CASSVEGLAGGNEQFF. The CDR3 DNA sequence: TGTGCCAGCAGCGTAGAGGGACTAGCGGGTGGGAATGAGCAGTTCTTC.

The chain carries TRBV28 and TRBJ1-3; D ambiguous. Germline CDR1 and CDR2: MDHEN and SYDVKM. The CDR3 is 15 residues long. V lost 7 bases and J 2 bases, leaving 15 bases between the germline ends. CDR3 amino acids: CASTPAGVAGNTIYF. The CDR3 nucleotides are TGTGCCAGCACCCCCGCGGGAGTAGCTGGAAACACCATATATTTT.

V gene TRBV6-5 combines with J gene TRBJ2-7; unclear D gene. This CDR3 region has 13 residues. V was cut by 8 bases and J by 6 bases, with 17 bases left in between. Germline CDR1 reads MNHEY; CDR2 reads SVGAGI. The CDR3 spells CASSYTLISEQYF. In DNA, the CDR3 is TGTGCCAGCTCCTACACTCTAATAAGCGAGCAGTACTTC.

This chain uses TRBV19 with TRBJ1-4; D might be TRBD1 (5 bases). Trimming stripped 8 bases from V and 5 bases from J, with 15 bases between. Germline CDR1 LNHDA, CDR2 SQIVND (reference sequence). The length of the CDR3 is 14 residues. This CDR3 reads CASSGGTVNEKLFF. The CDR3 DNA reads TGTGCCAGTTCCGGGGGGACGGTAAATGAAAAACTGTTTTTT.

The table lists this clone with a few counts. J is TRBJ1-1 and V is TRBV6-1; D is possibly TRBD1 (5 bases). Germline lookup yields CDR1 MNHNS and CDR2 SASEGT. This CDR3 has 16 residues. V was pared by 1 base and J by 0 bases, with 12 bases between. The CDR3 loop reads CASSEGWGSMNTEAFF. The CDR3 coding sequence is TGTGCCAGCAGTGAAGGGTGGGGGTCCATGAACACTGAAGCTTTCTTT.

The V gene is TRBV18, the J gene TRBJ1-1; weak D call: TRBD1 (6 bases). CDR3 size: 14 residues. V was cut by 0 bases and J by 11 bases, with 16 bases left in between. Germline V gene data show CDR1 as KGHSH and CDR2 as LQKENI. Here the CDR3 reads CASSPPTGRLLAFF. DNA of the CDR3: TGTGCCAGCTCACCACCGACAGGCCGTTTGTTGGCTTTCTTT.

CDR3 amino acids: CASSAPPGRYF. Written as DNA, the CDR3 is TGTGCCAGCAGTGCCCCCCCGGGACGGTACTTC. This rearrangement joins TRBV6-1 to TRBJ2-7, with D perhaps given as TRBD1 or TRBD2 (5 bases each). There are 11 residues in the CDR3. Germline V gene lookup returns CDR1 MNHNS and CDR2 SASEGT. Trimming removed 4 bases at V and 12 bases at J, with 13 bases between.

The genes are TRBV30 and TRBJ1-2, with D tentatively TRBD1 (6 bases). V gave up 0 bases and J gave up 7 bases, with 12 bases separating them. The V gene's germline CDR1 is GTSNPN and CDR2 SVGIG (reference sequence). The CDR3 extends over 13 amino acids. The CDR3 here is CAWSVGAGVGYTF. Written as DNA, the CDR3 is TGTGCCTGGAGTGTAGGGGCAGGGGTTGGCTACACCTTC.

This chain links TRBV11-3 with TRBJ2-2, with D tentatively TRBD1 or TRBD2 (6 bases each). The germline V and J ends were trimmed by 3 bases and 6 bases, with 8 bases remaining between them. Germline CDR1 SGHNT, CDR2 YENEEA. The CDR3 consists of 13 residues. The CDR3, as DNA: TGTGCCAGCAGCTTGGGGGGCCCCGGGGAGCTGTTTTTT. As protein: CASSLGGPGELFF.

The chain joins TRBV2 to TRBJ2-3, with D tentatively TRBD2 (5 bases). Trimming left V 4 bases short and J 2 bases short, with 13 bases between. Germline V lookup: CDR1 SNHLY, CDR2 FYNNEI. The CDR3 spans 15 residues. CDR3 in amino acids: CASSGTEVTTDTQYF. The CDR3 region has the DNA TGTGCCAGCAGTGGGACGGAGGTTACCACAGATACGCAGTATTTT.